The text below deals with one TCR beta chain. The antigen remains undetermined. This entry is derived from a study of T cell responses to AZD1222 COVID-19 vaccine. Background on the study: Second-dose timings of about 4 or about 12 weeks were pooled.

Germline assignment: CDR1 KGHDR and CDR2 SFDVKD. The CDR3 has 12 residues. Between the trimmed V and J ends, which lost 12 bases and 0 bases, there was a span of 10 bases. This table comes from immunoSEQ multiplex PCR, and its TCRdb copy is limited to in-frame clones, with some not included. The table records 150,000 to 200,000 clones, 85% to 95% of them present only once. Study outcomes and limitations: Targets within unmutated variant regions were reportedly found for nearly half of spike-specific TCRs. Baseline testing showed seropositivity in only five or six AZD1222 recipients. Most donors were white British and more were female, and clonal diversity was possibly underestimated.

The receptor was derived from an adult in good health. Sequenced here: peripheral blood, sampled on day 0 of AZD1222 vaccination. The chain has TRBV24-1 and TRBJ1-1, with D unclear. For the CDR3, the DNA is TGTGCCTCACGAGGGCTGAACACTGAAGCTTTCTTT. This sequence encodes CASRGLNTEAFF.